The subject of this entry is one T cell receptor (beta chain). Its antigen is not identified. These data are taken from a study of beta chain features in type 1 diabetes. Study-wide context: Taken together, all samples contributed around 100,000,000 examined sorted cells.

Per the germline V gene, CDR1 is SGHTA and CDR2 is FQGNSA. This CDR3 contains 15 residues. J was trimmed by 5 bases and V by 6 bases; bases with no gene match: 9. Study-wide results and caveats: Cells with high TCR expression could be over-represented by cDNA sequencing.

Expressed TCRB transcripts were sequenced after all isolated RNA was converted to cDNA. Profiling relied on immunoSEQ multiplex PCR, and the TCRdb table lists in-frame clones only, not all of them. The table has hundreds of thousands of clones, 17% seen once. The origin of this receptor is a woman younger than 35 in good health. What was sequenced was naive CD4+ T cells from blood. This chain joins TRBV7-2 and TRBJ2-5, with 10 nucleotides matching TRBD2. CDR3 DNA sequence: TGTGCCAGCAGACTCAGCGGGAGGGCCATGGAGACCCAGTACTTC. Residues: CASRLSGRAMETQYF.